Following are 30 T cell receptor beta chains from one sample sequenced in a study of control samples from healthy donors and cancer patients. The assay was immunoSEQ multiplex PCR, and TCRdb's table has in-frame clones only and misses some. The sample consists of approximately 99,000 clones, approximately 84% of them appearing once. Sample: blood. These receptors all come from a man between 18 and 35 years old in good health.

The rearrangement links TRBV6-2 or TRBV6-3 to TRBJ1-2, with a weak D call TRBD1 (5 bases). V was pared by 6 bases and J by 5 bases, with 13 bases between. Germline V gene data show CDR1 as MNHEY and CDR2 as SVGEGT. The CDR3 sequence is 13 residues long. The CDR3, as DNA: TGTGCCAGCAGCCTCGGGACGGGTTATGGCTACACCTTC. Its protein product is CASSLGTGYGYTF.

This clone was observed once. The genes are TRBV28 and TRBJ2-4, with no clear D. CDR1 MDHEN and CDR2 SYDVKM come from the germline V gene. With 3 bases removed from V and 7 bases from J, the gap between germline ends came to 13 bases. The CDR3 sequence is 14 residues long. CDR3 sequence reads: CASSLFWSGNIQYF. The CDR3, as DNA: TGTGCCAGCAGTTTGTTTTGGTCCGGGAACATTCAGTACTTC.

The chain is built from TRBV2 and TRBJ1-1; D unresolved. Germline V gene lookup returns CDR1 SNHLY and CDR2 FYNNEI. V lost 3 bases, J lost 4 bases, and 15 bases lay in between. The CDR3 is 15 residues long. The CDR3, as DNA: TGTGCCAGCAGTGAGGGCTGGGATATACGCACTGAAGCTTTCTTT. Amino acid sequence: CASSEGWDIRTEAFF.

V usage is TRBV10-3 and J usage is TRBJ1-3; maybe TRBD1 (5 bases). This CDR3 comprises 16 residues. The V and J ends lost 0 bases and 0 bases respectively, with 9 bases between them. The germline gives CDR1 ENHRY, CDR2 SYGVKD. The CDR3 nucleotides are TGTGCCATCAGTGAGTCTGGGGGATACTCTGGAAACACCATATATTTT. Encoded protein: CAISESGGYSGNTIYF.

This sequence joins TRBV7-6 and TRBJ2-2; D possibly corresponds to TRBD1 (5 bases). This CDR3 spans 17 amino acids. V lost 1 base and J lost 1, with 13 bases in between. Germline loops: CDR1 SGHVS, CDR2 FNYEAQ. The CDR3 region has the DNA TGTGCCAGCAGCTTAGAATCCGCGACAGAGAACACCGGGGAGCTGTTTTTT. It is translated as CASSLESATENTGELFF. The full variable domain, completed using reference TRBV7-6 and TRBJ2-2, is GAGVSQSPRYKVTKRGQDVALRCDPISGHVSLYWYRQALGQGPEFLTYFNYEAQQDKSGLPNDRFSAERPEGSISTLTIQRTEQRDSAMYRCASSLESATENTGELFFGEGSRLTVL.

A few counts support this clone. This sequence joins TRBV10-3 and TRBJ1-5; 12 bases align to TRBD1. With 0 bases clipped from V and 7 bases from J, the junction kept 7 bases outside the gene matches. Germline CDR1 is ENHRY and CDR2 is SYGVKD. The CDR3 sequence is 17 residues long. The CDR3: CAISESLGTGGGQPQHF. The CDR3 coding sequence is TGTGCCATCAGTGAGTCTTTAGGGACAGGGGGCGGACAGCCCCAGCATTTT.

The V and J genes are TRBV9 and TRBJ2-5; D is unclear. V lost 4 bases, J lost 6 bases, and 10 bases lay in between. This CDR3 contains 12 residues. Germline lookup yields CDR1 SGDLS and CDR2 YYNGEE. The CDR3 nucleotides read TGTGCCAGCAGCCCAGGAGTTCAGACCCAGTACTTC. Encoded protein: CASSPGVQTQYF.

This clone was detected ten times or more. The chain is built from TRBV6-6 and TRBJ1-2, with 9 bases aligning to TRBD1. CDR1 MNHNY and CDR2 SVGAGI come from the germline V gene (reference sequence). The CDR3 runs to 16 residues. Trimming removed 4 bases from V and 1 base from J; junction bases left unmatched: 7. The CDR3 DNA sequence: TGTGCCAGCAGTTCTTTACCGGGACAGGGTAACTATGGCTACACCTTC. It codes for CASSSLPGQGNYGYTF.

The chain joins TRBV11-2 to TRBJ2-7; 9 nucleotides agree with TRBD1. Germline CDR1 is SGHAT and CDR2 is FQNNGV. After removal of 6 bases from V and 6 bases from J, the junction contained 12 bases not matched to a gene. The CDR3 runs 15 residues. CDR3 DNA sequence: TGTGCCAGCAGTTCAATAAGGGGACAGGGAGGCGAGCAGTACGTC. Protein sequence: CASSSIRGQGGEQYV.

This sequence joins TRBV6-2 or TRBV6-3 and TRBJ1-5; D unclear. The germline CDR1 and CDR2 sequences are MNHEY and SVGEGT. This CDR3 is 17 amino acids long. Trimming took 3 bases from V and 2 from J, leaving 17 bases between them. CDR3 residues: CASSYSPLTRGNQPQHF. The CDR3 DNA is TGTGCCAGCAGTTATTCTCCGTTAACCCGAGGCAATCAGCCCCAGCATTTT.

The chain is built from TRBV5-1 and TRBJ2-5, with TRBD1 matching over 7 bases. V lost 7 bases and J lost 1; bases outside the gene matches: 13. The CDR3 length is 16 residues. The germline V gene encodes CDR1 SGHRS and CDR2 YFSETQ. The CDR3 nucleotides read TGCGCCAGCCAATTAGAAGGGGGCTTCGTCCAAGAGACCCAGTACTTC. It is translated as CASQLEGGFVQETQYF.

The rearrangement uses TRBV27 and TRBJ2-3, with TRBD2 identical over 10 bases. The junction had 5 bases not matched to a gene; V was cut back by 5 bases and J by 3 bases. Germline V gene data show CDR1 as MNHEY and CDR2 as SMNVEV (reference sequence). This CDR3 has 15 residues. CDR3 sequence reads: CASSPRTSGTDTQYF. The CDR3 nucleotides are TGTGCCAGCAGTCCCCGGACTAGCGGAACAGATACGCAGTATTTT.

This chain uses TRBV10-2 with TRBJ2-7; no reliable D call. The CDR3 consists of 13 residues. Per germline, CDR1 WSHSY and CDR2 SAAADI. V was shortened by 3 bases and J by 2 bases, with 8 bases between the two germline ends. The CDR3 protein is CASSDFPTYEQYV. The CDR3, as DNA: TGCGCCAGCAGTGATTTTCCCACCTACGAGCAGTACGTC.

The rearrangement joins TRBV5-1 to TRBJ2-2; 7 bases map to TRBD1. Germline loops: CDR1 SGHRS, CDR2 YFSETQ. After removal of 4 bases from V and 6 bases from J, the junction contained 6 bases not matched to a gene. The length of the CDR3 is 14 residues. The CDR3 DNA reads as TGCGCCAGCAGCCAGACAGGGCGGGCCGGGGAGCTGTTTTTT. It yields the protein CASSQTGRAGELFF.

The genes are TRBV3-1 (or the pseudogene TRBV3-2) and TRBJ2-7, with 7 positions matching TRBD2. The CDR3 sequence is 16 residues long. The V segment lost 1 base and the J segment 2 bases; nucleotides outside the gene matches: 8. Germline V gene lookup returns CDR1 LGHDT and CDR2 YNNKEL (reference sequence). The CDR3 protein is CASSQVTSGAAYEQYF. The DNA of the CDR3 is TGTGCCAGCAGCCAAGTAACGAGCGGGGCAGCCTACGAGCAGTACTTC.

The chain combines TRBV6-5 with TRBJ2-2; D may be TRBD1 (5 bases). CDR1 is MNHEY and CDR2 is SVGAGI in the germline V gene. This CDR3 region has 14 residues. The V and J ends lost 8 bases and 1 base respectively, with 11 bases between them. The CDR3 DNA reads as TGTGCCAGCCGGCCTACAGGGAACACCGGGGAGCTGTTTTTT. Protein sequence: CASRPTGNTGELFF.

This clone has just one count. This chain links TRBV11-2 with TRBJ1-3, with D hard to call. The CDR3 runs 13 residues. V shed 5 bases and J shed 3 bases, with 8 bases lying between them. Germline-derived CDR1 and CDR2 are SGHAT and FQNNGV. In nucleotides, the CDR3 is TGTGCCAGCAGCCCCCCTGTTGGAAACACCATATATTTT. Translated: CASSPPVGNTIYF.

The rearrangement links TRBV11-1 to TRBJ2-7; D call uncertain. Trimming took 5 bases from V and 0 from J, leaving 14 bases between them. This CDR3 has 15 amino acids. Germline assignment: CDR1 SGHAT and CDR2 FQDESV (reference sequence). As DNA, the CDR3 is TGTGCCAGCAGCCCTTTTGCGGTTAGCTCCTACGAGCAGTACTTC. This gives the protein CASSPFAVSSYEQYF. Full variable domain (outside the CDR3, taken from reference TRBV11-1 and TRBJ2-7): EAEVAQSPRYKITEKSQAVAFWCDPISGHATLYWYRQILGQGPELLVQFQDESVVDDSQLPKDRFSAERLKGVDSTLKIQPAELGDSAMYLCASSPFAVSSYEQYFGPGTRLTVT.

The chain employs TRBV4-3 and TRBJ2-3; D may be TRBD2 (5 bases). This CDR3 has 14 amino acids. Between the trimmed V and J ends, which lost 4 bases and 1 base, there was a span of 9 bases. Germline-derived CDR1 and CDR2 are LGHNA and YSLEER. Here the CDR3 reads CASSPGRGTDTQYF. CDR3 sequence (DNA): TGCGCCAGCAGCCCGGGAAGGGGCACAGATACGCAGTATTTT.

The rearrangement uses TRBV14 and TRBJ2-2; D assignment may be TRBD1 or TRBD2 (7 bases each). CDR3 size: 15 residues. Per the germline V gene, CDR1 is SGHDN and CDR2 is FVKESK. V lost 5 bases and J lost 6, with 16 bases in between. DNA for the CDR3: TGTGCCAGCAGCTCAGGGGGGGGCTTCGCCGGGGAGCTGTTTTTT. It codes for CASSSGGGFAGELFF.

This clone was detected only a few times. The chain is built from TRBV10-3 and TRBJ1-5, with 10 bases lining up with TRBD1. After removal of 9 bases from V and 2 bases from J, the junction contained 4 bases not matched to a gene. CDR1 is ENHRY and CDR2 is SYGVKD in the germline V gene. This CDR3 comprises 14 residues. DNA for the CDR3: TGTGCCATAAGAGGGACAGGGGGCAATCAGCCCCAGCATTTT. Its translation: CAIRGTGGNQPQHF.

The chain combines TRBV7-2 with TRBJ2-1; 14 bases fit TRBD2. The CDR3 has 16 amino acids. V shed 1 base, J shed 4 bases, and the junction held 0 bases outside the gene matches. Germline V gives CDR1 SGHTA, CDR2 FQGNSA. CDR3 in amino acids: CASSLGLAGGYNEQFF. The CDR3 DNA reads as TGTGCCAGCAGCTTAGGACTAGCGGGGGGGTACAATGAGCAGTTCTTC.

The chain recombines TRBV10-3 with TRBJ1-1; perhaps TRBD1 as D (6 bases). CDR1 and CDR2 (germline): ENHRY, SYGVKD. The CDR3 extends over 13 amino acids. V was shortened by 9 bases and J by 0 bases, with 11 bases between the two germline ends. CDR3 DNA sequence: TGTGCCATGACGGACAGCCTGAACACTGAAGCTTTCTTT. This encodes CAMTDSLNTEAFF.

The gene calls are TRBV11-2 and TRBJ2-3; D is uncertain. Germline CDR1 SGHAT, CDR2 FQNNGV. The CDR3 covers 14 residues. The V end lost 5 bases, the J end lost 4 bases, and 13 bases lay between the germline ends. The CDR3 DNA reads as TGTGCCAGCAGCCTGAACTTCGGCCCAGATACGCAGTATTTT. Translation gives CASSLNFGPDTQYF.

This chain links TRBV15 with TRBJ1-2; no clear D gene. There are 11 residues in the CDR3. Germline loops: CDR1 LNHNV, CDR2 YYDKDF (reference sequence). Trimming took 8 bases from V and 7 from J, leaving 11 bases between them. The CDR3 loop is CATARSAGYTF. The CDR3 DNA is TGTGCCACCGCAAGGTCAGCTGGCTACACCTTC.

The V and J genes are TRBV28 and TRBJ1-1; a possible D gene is TRBD1 (5 bases). With 4 bases removed from V and 4 bases from J, the gap between germline ends came to 19 bases. The CDR3 consists of 16 residues. The V gene's germline CDR1 is MDHEN and CDR2 SYDVKM. The CDR3 nucleotides are TGTGCCAGCAGTTCCCCGCATCGGGGGGGAGGCACTGAAGCTTTCTTT. Translating gives CASSSPHRGGGTEAFF. Full variable domain (remainder filled in from reference TRBV28 and TRBJ1-1): DVKVTQSSRYLVKRTGEKVFLECVQDMDHENMFWYRQDPGLGLRLIYFSYDVKMKEKGDIPEGYSVSREKKERFSLILESASTNQTSMYLCASSSPHRGGGTEAFFGQGTRLTVV.

This chain connects TRBV4-3 to TRBJ1-1; D not certain. CDR1 is LGHNA, CDR2 YSLEER, per germline. The CDR3 runs to 15 residues. With 2 bases removed from V and 1 base from J, the gap between germline ends came to 11 bases. The CDR3 loop is CASSQLVDSNTEAFF. DNA for the CDR3: TGCGCCAGCAGCCAATTAGTAGATTCGAACACTGAAGCTTTCTTT.

There are a few counts of this clone. This chain uses TRBV5-1 with TRBJ1-6; possibly TRBD1 for D (6 bases). Germline values: CDR1 SGHRS, CDR2 YFSETQ. The CDR3 is 15 residues long. Trimming shortened V by 3 bases and J by 4 bases, and 11 bases separated the two germline ends. This chain's CDR3 is CASSYGGGYNSPLHF. The DNA for the CDR3 is TGCGCCAGCAGCTACGGAGGGGGATATAATTCACCCCTCCACTTT.

With regard to this clone: The junction departs from the called germline gene at one end, perhaps through a read error. The chain couples TRBV11-1 to TRBJ2-1, with 8 bases matching TRBD2. CDR1 and CDR2 from the germline V gene are SGHAT and FQDESV (reference sequence). The CDR3 loop spans 13 amino acids. The CDR3 reads CASCLAGSNEQFF. The CDR3 DNA reads as TGTGCCAGCTGCTTAGCGGGGAGCAATGAGCAGTTCTTC.

The V and J genes are TRBV6-4 and TRBJ2-3, with D maybe TRBD1 (6 bases). This CDR3 comprises 15 residues. Germline lookup yields CDR1 MRHNA and CDR2 SNTAGT. The V gene lost 4 bases and the J gene lost 2 bases, with 13 bases spanning the gap. The CDR3 sequence: CASSVGRGITDTQYF. CDR3 nucleotide sequence: TGTGCCAGCAGTGTCGGCAGGGGCATCACAGATACGCAGTATTTT.